This T cell receptor beta chain comes out of a study of beta chain features in type 1 diabetes. Study-wide results and caveats: Researchers report that Type 1 diabetes patients had moderately but significantly shorter TCRB CDR3s across all four CD4+ subsets. Shorter templates might be favored by PCR, and equally so in patients and in controls.

Every isolated RNA sample was fully reverse transcribed, so sequencing captured expressed TCRB transcripts. Sequenced by immunoSEQ multiplex PCR; TCRdb stores in-frame clones only, minus some. The data show about 350,000 clones, 15% to 20% seen once. Cells sorted by CD45RO/CCR7/CD25/CD127/CD95/CD27 comprised CD4+ naive, central memory, regulatory and stem cell-like memory cells. The sample holds a few counts of this clone. Its target is not known. The source is a woman under 30 in good health. The sample comprised naive CD4+ T cells from blood.

The CDR3 here is CASSAMLQGAGSPLHF. The DNA for the CDR3 is TGTGCCAGCAGCGCAATGTTACAGGGGGCAGGCTCACCCCTCCACTTT. The chain has TRBV7-2 and TRBJ1-6, with TRBD1 matching 9 bases. V dropped 5 bases and J dropped 10; count of bases not matched to a gene: 12. CDR1 SGHTA and CDR2 FQGNSA come from the germline V gene. The CDR3 length is 16 residues.